The T cell receptor beta chain described here comes from a study of T cell repertoires in cytomegalovirus infection. Study results and limitations: Pooled public TCR beta family frequency picked out CMV carriers with the relevant HLA.

This clonotype has just a few counts. Its antigen is still unknown. Trimming took 6 bases from V and 2 from J; bases not matched to a gene: 8. The CDR3 runs to 16 residues. Germline loops: CDR1 SNHLY, CDR2 FYNNEI. In TCRdb, the reads were re-called with MiXCR into one record per CDR3 protein. The table has more than 350,000 distinct CDR3 sequences, 31% seen once. The TCR was taken from a human donor in good health (CMV status not recorded). Some clones in this sample may be carry-over from other donors' samples. The V call is TRBV2, the J call TRBJ2-3, with TRBD2 matching 10 bases. The sequenced sample consisted of PBMCs. The CDR3 bases are TGTGCCAGCAGGGCGACTAGCGGGTCCTCCACAGATACGCAGTATTTT. Protein product: CASRATSGSSTDTQYF.